One and the same sample provided the 32 T cell receptor beta chains below, sequenced in a study of shared clonotypes between healthy human individuals. CD45RO-negative, CCR7-positively selected cells formed the naive CD8 fraction, excluding terminally differentiated effector memory CD45RA+ cells. TCRdb's table, derived via immunoSEQ multiplex PCR, lists solely in-frame clones and lacks some. The sample includes 2 million or so clones, around 96% of them seen just once. The sample was naive CD8+ T cells sorted from blood. Receptor source: a man in his late teens or twenties in good health.

The chain uses TRBV28 and TRBJ2-3; 8 nucleotides align to TRBD2. This CDR3 is 15 amino acids long. V lost 10 bases and J lost 4; bases outside the gene matches: 13. Germline-derived CDR1 and CDR2 are MDHEN and SYDVKM. The CDR3 DNA is TGTGCCACCTGTCCGGGGACTAGAGGCGCAGATACGCAGTATTTT. It codes for CATCPGTRGADTQYF. Full variable domain (rest looked up from reference TRBV28 and TRBJ2-3): DVKVTQSSRYLVKRTGEKVFLECVQDMDHENMFWYRQDPGLGLRLIYFSYDVKMKEKGDIPEGYSVSREKKERFSLILESASTNQTSMYLCATCPGTRGADTQYFGPGTRLTVL.

The rearrangement uses TRBV7-2 and TRBJ1-5; no clear D. Trimming stripped 1 base from V and 1 base from J, with 5 bases between. This CDR3 has 14 residues. Germline assignment: CDR1 SGHTA and CDR2 FQGNSA. In nucleotides, the CDR3 is TGTGCCAGCAGCTTAGGCGAAAGCAATCAGCCCCAGCATTTT. Translating gives CASSLGESNQPQHF.

This clone showed up just a few times. Other DNA sequences in this specimen translate into the identical CDR3. This chain links TRBV7-9 with TRBJ2-5; D unclear. V lost 4 bases and J 3 bases, leaving 3 bases between the germline ends. Germline loops: CDR1 SEHNR, CDR2 FQNEAQ (reference sequence). This CDR3 spans 11 amino acids. The CDR3 coding sequence is TGTGCCAGCAGCTCTAAAGAGACCCAGTACTTC. Its protein product is CASSSKETQYF. Drawing the rest from reference TRBV7-9 and TRBJ2-5, the complete variable domain is DTGVSQNPRHKITKRGQNVTFRCDPISEHNRLYWYRQTLGQGPEFLTYFQNEAQLEKSRLLSDRFSAERPKGSFSTLEIQRTEQGDSAMYLCASSSKETQYFGPGTRLLVL.

The chain joins TRBV5-1 to TRBJ2-7; TRBD2 aligns across 11 bases. Trimming took 3 bases from V and 6 from J; bases not matched to a gene: 2. The CDR3 contains 13 residues. The germline CDR1 and CDR2 sequences are SGHRS and YFSETQ. The CDR3 DNA follows: TGCGCCAGCAGCTGGGGACTAGCGGCCGAGCAGTACTTC. This sequence encodes CASSWGLAAEQYF.

This clone was seen just once. The sample has other DNA sequences that encode this CDR3 too. The chain joins TRBV5-1 to TRBJ1-1, with 8 bases fitting TRBD1. V was pared by 4 bases and J by 4 bases, with 3 bases of the junction left unmatched. The CDR3 length is 13 residues. The V gene's germline CDR1 is SGHRS and CDR2 YFSETQ. The DNA for the CDR3 is TGCGCCAGCAGCCTAACAGGGGGCACTGAAGCTTTCTTT. It encodes CASSLTGGTEAFF.

The chain employs TRBV7-8 and TRBJ2-7, with TRBD2 matching 13 bases. Germline V lookup: CDR1 SGHVS, CDR2 FQNEAQ. This CDR3 region has 16 residues. J lost 4 bases, V lost 4 bases, and 7 bases had no gene match. CDR3 nucleotide sequence: TGTGCCAGCAGCTCTGGACTAGCGGGGGACCGATACGAGCAGTACTTC. The encoded protein is CASSSGLAGDRYEQYF.

This chain connects TRBV7-6 to TRBJ1-2, with TRBD1 identical over 7 bases. Per the germline V gene, CDR1 is SGHVS and CDR2 is FNYEAQ. V lost 5 bases to trimming and J lost 0 bases; unmatched junction nucleotides: 9. The CDR3 loop spans 16 amino acids. CDR3 DNA sequence: TGTGCCAGCAGCCCTGGGTCGGGACAGCCTAACTATGGCTACACCTTC. Its protein is CASSPGSGQPNYGYTF.

CDR3 coding DNA: TGCGCCAGCAGTTCGGTCCCCTTAGGCGGGTCCTACGAGCAGTACTTC. It encodes CASSSVPLGGSYEQYF. The genes are TRBV5-1 and TRBJ2-7; D might be TRBD2 (5 bases). The CDR3 runs to 16 residues. From germline, CDR1 is SGHRS and CDR2 YFSETQ. V was pared by 5 bases and J by 1 base, with 19 bases between. Together with reference TRBV5-1 and TRBJ2-7, the CDR3 gives the full variable domain: KAGVTQTPRYLIKTRGQQVTLSCSPISGHRSVSWYQQTPGQGLQFLFEYFSETQRNKGNFPGRFSGRQFSNSRSEMNVSTLELGDSALYLCASSSVPLGGSYEQYFGPGTRLTVT.

This rearrangement joins TRBV7-6 to TRBJ2-1, with 9 bases that match TRBD2. CDR3 length: 14 amino acids. The ends lost 2 bases at V and 8 bases at J; junction bases unmatched: 4. Germline V gene data show CDR1 as SGHVS and CDR2 as FNYEAQ. The DNA of the CDR3 is TGTGCCAGCAGCTTACTACTAGCGGGCGATGAGCAGTTCTTC. Its translation: CASSLLLAGDEQFF.

The chain combines TRBV4-1 with TRBJ2-7; 7 nucleotides agree with TRBD1. This CDR3 is 17 amino acids long. Germline V gives CDR1 MGHRA, CDR2 YSYEKL. The V segment lost 3 bases and the J segment 2 bases; nucleotides outside the gene matches: 13. The CDR3 nucleotides read TGCGCCAGCAGCCAGGTATTTACAGGGGTAGGCACCTACGAGCAGTACTTC. Translating it yields CASSQVFTGVGTYEQYF.

V and J are TRBV4-1 and TRBJ1-4; tentatively, D is TRBD1 (6 bases). The CDR3 contains 16 residues. Per germline, CDR1 MGHRA and CDR2 YSYEKL. The V gene lost 3 bases and the J gene lost 0 bases, with 11 bases spanning the gap. The CDR3: CASSHRTAATNEKLFF. CDR3 DNA sequence: TGCGCCAGCAGCCATAGGACAGCCGCAACTAATGAAAAACTGTTTTTT.

The gene calls are TRBV29-1 and TRBJ2-1; 9 bases agree with TRBD2. This CDR3 is 16 amino acids long. Germline CDR1 is SQVTM and CDR2 is ANQGSEA. V lost 4 bases, J lost 4 bases, and 11 bases stayed unmatched. The CDR3, as DNA: TGCAGCGTTGTCATAGCGGGGGAGACTTTGTACAATGAGCAGTTCTTC. Residues: CSVVIAGETLYNEQFF.

This chain links TRBV30 with TRBJ2-7; D is uncertain. Per the germline V gene, CDR1 is GTSNPN and CDR2 is SVGIG (reference sequence). The CDR3 covers 15 residues. V shed 1 base and J shed 5 bases, with 18 bases lying between them. CDR3 nucleotide sequence: TGTGCCTGGAGTGCTTTTACCTTGTCGAACCACGAGCAGTACTTC. It encodes CAWSAFTLSNHEQYF.

This clone was seen more than once but under ten times. This chain connects TRBV19 to TRBJ1-5; D unresolved. This CDR3 is 15 amino acids long. The V end lost 3 bases, the J end lost 2 bases, and 11 bases lay between the germline ends. The germline V gene encodes CDR1 LNHDA and CDR2 SQIVND (reference sequence). CDR3 nucleotide sequence: TGTGCCAGTAGTATTAGGTCCGGGGGCAATCAGCCCCAGCATTTT. Its translation: CASSIRSGGNQPQHF.

This CDR3 reads CAISESSAGGWGTDTQYF. DNA for the CDR3: TGTGCCATCAGTGAGTCTAGCGCAGGCGGCTGGGGCACAGATACGCAGTATTTT. This rearrangement joins TRBV10-3 to TRBJ2-3; D is possibly TRBD2 (5 bases). CDR1 and CDR2 (germline): ENHRY, SYGVKD. The ends were cut back, 0 bases at V and 1 base at J, with 17 bases in the middle. The CDR3 has 18 residues.

This clone is a singleton in its sample. This chain links TRBV15 with TRBJ2-3; a possible D gene is TRBD2 (6 bases). The CDR3 spans 16 residues. Germline loops: CDR1 LNHNV, CDR2 YYDKDF (reference sequence). With 5 bases removed from V and 0 bases from J, the gap between germline ends came to 15 bases. The chain's CDR3 is CATSRGVFQSTDTQYF. CDR3 DNA sequence: TGTGCCACCAGCCGCGGGGTTTTCCAAAGCACAGATACGCAGTATTTT.

The chain recombines TRBV27 with TRBJ1-2; 7 bases match TRBD1. CDR3 length: 13 amino acids. The ends lost 6 bases at V and 3 bases at J; junction bases unmatched: 4. CDR1 and CDR2 (germline): MNHEY, SMNVEV (reference sequence). The CDR3 is CASSQGGDYGYTF. DNA for the CDR3: TGTGCCAGCAGCCAGGGGGGTGACTATGGCTACACCTTC.

Worth noting for this clone: This CDR3 is also generated by other DNA sequences in the sample. The chain is built from TRBV5-1 and TRBJ2-7; no reliable D call. Germline V gene data show CDR1 as SGHRS and CDR2 as YFSETQ. The CDR3 loop spans 13 amino acids. Trimming pared 0 bases from V and 1 base from J, leaving 5 bases between. In nucleotides, the CDR3 is TGCGCCAGCAGCTTGGACCGGTCCTACGAGCAGTACTTC. Amino acids: CASSLDRSYEQYF.

With respect to this clone: In the same sample, other DNA sequences code for this CDR3. This sequence joins TRBV6-5 and TRBJ2-5; D ambiguous. The CDR3 is 13 residues long. Trimming removed 1 base from V and 1 base from J, with 4 bases in between. Per the germline V gene, CDR1 is MNHEY and CDR2 is SVGAGI. The CDR3 here is CASSYYSQETQYF. The DNA for the CDR3 is TGTGCCAGCAGTTACTATTCCCAAGAGACCCAGTACTTC.

This clone occurred once. This CDR3 reads CASSQDYFGQGAGTEAFF. DNA for the CDR3: TGCGCCAGCAGCCAAGATTATTTTGGGCAGGGGGCTGGCACTGAAGCTTTCTTT. This rearrangement joins TRBV4-3 to TRBJ1-1, with 8 bases aligning to TRBD1. Trimming cost V 0 bases and J 4 bases; bases outside gene matches: 13. CDR1 and CDR2 (germline): LGHNA, YSLEER. The CDR3 covers 18 residues.

The V gene is TRBV6-6, the J gene TRBJ1-4; D uncertain. Germline CDR1 MNHNY, CDR2 SVGAGI (reference sequence). V lost 4 bases, J lost 7 bases, and 7 bases lay in between. The CDR3 is 12 amino acids. The CDR3 here is CASSSDSEKLFF. DNA of the CDR3: TGTGCCAGCAGTTCCGATTCTGAAAAACTGTTTTTT.

The chain carries TRBV28 and TRBJ1-1, with 7 bases fitting TRBD1. Germline loops: CDR1 MDHEN, CDR2 SYDVKM. This CDR3 contains 15 residues. V dropped 2 bases and J dropped 5; count of bases not matched to a gene: 8. The CDR3 loop reads CASSLPGGMETEAFF. As DNA, the CDR3 is TGTGCCAGCAGTTTACCAGGGGGGATGGAGACTGAAGCTTTCTTT.

The chain employs TRBV7-9 and TRBJ2-3; D is uncertain. Germline V gene lookup returns CDR1 SEHNR and CDR2 FQNEAQ (reference sequence). This CDR3 has 15 residues. Trimming pared 6 bases from V and 4 bases from J, leaving 17 bases between. CDR3 nucleotide sequence: TGTGCCAGCAGTCGACCCCCTTCAACCCCAGATACGCAGTATTTT. The encoded protein is CASSRPPSTPDTQYF.

The gene calls are TRBV10-3 and TRBJ1-6, with 7 nucleotides matching TRBD1. V lost 6 bases, J lost 0 bases, and 17 bases stayed unmatched. Germline values: CDR1 ENHRY, CDR2 SYGVKD. This CDR3 is built from 20 residues. CDR3 sequence: CAISPRTGDEFSSYNSPLHF. CDR3 nucleotide sequence: TGTGCCATCAGCCCCCGTACAGGGGACGAATTCAGCTCCTATAATTCACCCCTCCACTTT.

This chain uses TRBV5-1 with TRBJ1-4; tentatively, D is TRBD1 (6 bases). Germline assignment: CDR1 SGHRS and CDR2 YFSETQ. The V and J ends lost 4 bases and 7 bases respectively, with 14 bases between them. The CDR3 covers 14 residues. This chain's CDR3 is CASSPPGEPEKLFF. The CDR3 DNA sequence: TGCGCCAGCAGCCCTCCAGGGGAACCTGAAAAACTGTTTTTT.

The rearrangement joins TRBV29-1 to TRBJ2-1; TRBD2 agrees at 7 bases. Trimming took 6 bases from V and 7 from J; bases not matched to a gene: 12. Looked up from germline, CDR1 is SQVTM and CDR2 is ANQGSEA. The CDR3 is 14 residues long. CDR3 in DNA: TGCAGCGTGGGGGGGTTAGCGAGTAGAAATGAGCAGTTCTTC. Protein product: CSVGGLASRNEQFF.

The chain uses TRBV5-6 and TRBJ1-1; unclear D gene. The V gene's germline CDR1 is SGHDT and CDR2 YYEEEE. V was cut by 4 bases and J by 4 bases, with 11 bases left in between. This CDR3 has 13 residues. CDR3 loop: CASSQVMGTEAFF. The CDR3 DNA reads as TGTGCCAGCAGCCAGGTTATGGGCACTGAAGCTTTCTTT.

The chain uses TRBV11-2 and TRBJ2-1; D ambiguous. Germline V gives CDR1 SGHAT, CDR2 FQNNGV. This CDR3 is 13 amino acids long. The V and J ends lost 0 bases and 7 bases respectively, with 7 bases between them. CDR3 coding DNA: TGTGCCAGCAGCTTAGAGACGAGGAATGAGCAGTTCTTC. It yields the protein CASSLETRNEQFF. Filled out from reference TRBV11-2 and TRBJ2-1, the complete variable domain reads EAGVAQSPRYKIIEKRQSVAFWCNPISGHATLYWYQQILGQGPKLLIQFQNNGVVDDSQLPKDRFSAERLKGVDSTLKIQPAKLEDSAVYLCASSLETRNEQFFGPGTRLTVL.

This clone showed up just once. This could be a read error, since a much larger clone is one nucleotide away. Additional DNA sequences in this sample encode the identical CDR3. The chain recombines TRBV11-2 with TRBJ2-7; D is ambiguous. The V and J ends lost 0 bases and 3 bases respectively, with 6 bases between them. CDR1 and CDR2 (germline): SGHAT, FQNNGV. The CDR3 is 13 residues long. CDR3 bases: TGTGCCAGCAGCTTAGACCCTAACTACGAGCAGTACTTC. Amino acid sequence: CASSLDPNYEQYF.

CDR3 amino acids: CASSLEAGESGSGTQYF. The CDR3 bases are TGTGCCAGCAGCTTGGAAGCGGGGGAGTCGGGTTCCGGGACCCAGTACTTC. The J gene is TRBJ2-5, the V gene TRBV5-6; 8 nucleotides agree with TRBD2. The length of the CDR3 is 17 residues. The J segment lost 7 bases and the V segment lost 0 bases, leaving 14 bases of the junction unmatched. Germline V gives CDR1 SGHDT, CDR2 YYEEEE.

The chain joins TRBV4-3 to TRBJ2-7; TRBD1 or TRBD2 may be the D gene (5 bases each). This CDR3 spans 16 amino acids. The V end was cut by 0 bases, the J end by 3 bases, with 15 bases between. Germline V gene lookup returns CDR1 LGHNA and CDR2 YSLEER. CDR3 protein: CASSQDRVGTFYEQYF. The CDR3 DNA is TGCGCCAGCAGCCAAGACCGGGTAGGGACCTTCTACGAGCAGTACTTC.

The rearrangement joins TRBV29-1 to TRBJ2-1; 9 positions match TRBD2. Germline CDR1 reads SQVTM; CDR2 reads ANQGSEA. The CDR3 has 15 residues. V lost 5 bases and J lost 2; bases outside the gene matches: 7. The CDR3 bases are TGCAGCGTTCTGGCTAGCGGGGACACCTACAATGAGCAGTTCTTC. Translated, it gives CSVLASGDTYNEQFF.